The clone carrying this T cell receptor (beta chain) has ten or more counts. Amplified regions were TCR beta CDR3 sequences from RNA transcripts. When the TCR CDR3 underwent first-round RT-PCR, the HTBI primer set was used. MiXCR, applied by TCRdb to the multiplex PCR reads, yields one record per CDR3 protein. Among about 400,000 distinct CDR3 sequences listed, about a sixth were seen once. This sample was taken from a study of T cells in Graves' hyperthyroidism and ophthalmopathy. Newly diagnosed patients aged 18 to 65 had hyperthyroidism of under 2 months' duration. The diagnostic basis comprised clinical symptoms, serum thyroxine and TRAb, thyroid ultrasound and orbital computed tomography. Isolation of PBMCs was performed on 8 to 10 ml fresh peripheral blood. V lost 8 bases to trimming and J lost 4 bases, with 11 bases between them. The CDR3 contains 12 residues. The germline CDR1 and CDR2 sequences are LNHDA and SQIVND (reference sequence).

Sequenced input: blood. This chain links TRBV19 with TRBJ1-2; D gene ambiguous. The TCR comes from a woman aged 18-29 years with Graves' hyperthyroidism. CDR3 sequence (DNA): TGTGCCAGTCTCCGCCCGTTCTATGGCTACACCTTC. This encodes CASLRPFYGYTF.